This T cell receptor beta chain was documented in a study of blood T cell repertoires in COVID-19. The germline CDR1 and CDR2 sequences are GTSNPN and SVGIG (reference sequence). The length of the CDR3 is 12 residues. Trimming cost V 4 bases and J 8 bases; bases outside gene matches: 6. Data came from immunoSEQ multiplex PCR; TCRdb stores just in-frame clones and leaves some out. This sample yields over 200,000 clones, of which over 80% are seen a single time; 25% to 35% belongs to the top ten. Material: peripheral blood. V gene TRBV30 combines with J gene TRBJ1-2; 8 nucleotides agree with TRBD1. The receptor's source is a middle-aged man with acute or convalescent COVID-19. The CDR3 DNA follows: TGTGCCTGGAAGAAGACAGGGGCCGGCTACACCTTC. Translation gives CAWKKTGAGYTF.